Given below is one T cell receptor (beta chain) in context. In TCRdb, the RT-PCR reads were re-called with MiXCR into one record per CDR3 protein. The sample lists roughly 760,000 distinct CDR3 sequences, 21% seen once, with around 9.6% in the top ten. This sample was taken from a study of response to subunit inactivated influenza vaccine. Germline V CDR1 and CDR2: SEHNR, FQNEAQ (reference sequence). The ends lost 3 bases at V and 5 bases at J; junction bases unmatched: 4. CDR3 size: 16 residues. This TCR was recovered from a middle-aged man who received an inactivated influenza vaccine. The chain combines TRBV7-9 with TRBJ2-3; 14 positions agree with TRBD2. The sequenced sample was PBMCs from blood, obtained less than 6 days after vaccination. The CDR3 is CASSLTSGRAGDTQYF. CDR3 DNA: TGTGCCAGCAGCTTGACTAGCGGGAGGGCCGGAGATACGCAGTATTTT.